The clone carrying this T cell receptor beta chain came up a few times. This sample is part of a study of blood T cell repertoires in COVID-19. Study summary: Sites in the United States, Italy and Spain provided acute and convalescent COVID-19 samples.

Germline-derived CDR1 and CDR2 are SGHTA and FQGNSA. The CDR3 covers 15 residues. J lost 8 bases, V lost 2 bases, and 11 bases had no gene match. In the authors' workflow: Estimation of nucleated cell counts was performed using reference gene primer amplification. TCRdb's copy holds only in-frame clones and misses some; the assay was immunoSEQ multiplex PCR. V and J calls and clone size are as listed in that table; D and trimming were resolved from the DNA. In the table there are 300,000 to 400,000 clones, 89% of which are singletons. This clonotype was sampled from a woman in her twenties or thirties with COVID-19, enrolled during active disease. This chain joins TRBV7-2 and TRBJ1-2, with TRBD1 matching 7 bases. Sequencing was performed on peripheral blood. Written as DNA, the CDR3 is TGTGCCAGCAGCTTACCCGGGACAGTATCGCGAGGCTACACCTTC. As protein: CASSLPGTVSRGYTF.